This T cell receptor beta chain is drawn from a study of blood T cell repertoires in COVID-19. Study-wide background: COVID-19 samples from acute and convalescent phases originated in the United States, Italy and Spain. Nucleic acid was either cDNA or gDNA, and it came from T cells, B-cell-depleted T cells, or PBMCs.

The length of the CDR3 is 16 residues. V was trimmed by 5 bases and J by 7 bases, leaving 21 bases between them. CDR1 is MNHEY, CDR2 SMNVEV, per germline (reference sequence). Source study methods: Reference gene primer amplification gave nucleated cell count estimates. The data were produced by immunoSEQ multiplex PCR, yet TCRdb's version contains in-frame clones alone and is incomplete. V and J calls and clone size are given by that table; D and trimming were obtained from the DNA. In the table there are about 68,000 clones, 89% of which are singletons. This receptor was obtained from a man aged 50-59 years with active COVID-19. This chain uses TRBV27 with TRBJ2-4; no reliable D call. The sequencing sample was made of peripheral blood. DNA of the CDR3: TGTGCCAGCAGTCCCAACTCGGTCCGTTCCCTTAACATTCAGTACTTC. This encodes CASSPNSVRSLNIQYF.